The 12 T cell receptor beta chains in this list originate from one sample, sequenced in a study of Tregs in tolerant kidney transplant recipients (dated by TCRdb to between 2018 and 2020). Libraries were constructed by the immunoSEQ multiplex PCR assay. The table was pulled from immuneACCESS by TCRdb, which kept in-frame rearrangements only. Such tables lose some clones; where checked, under half of the loss comes from unresolved V genes, and the rest has no known cause. Counted in this sample were under 100,000 clones; more than 80% of them appeared once. The leading ten clones occupy over 4% of the sample. The sample was CD8+ T cells from blood. These receptors were collected from a human donor in good health.

The V and J genes are TRBV5-6 and TRBJ2-1; 12 nucleotides match TRBD2. Unmatched junction bases numbered 3, after V lost 1 base and J lost 1 base. Germline V gene data show CDR1 as SGHDT and CDR2 as YYEEEE. The CDR3 runs to 17 residues. CDR3 nucleotides: TGTGCCAGCAGCTTGCCGGGACTAGCGGGTTCCTACAATGAGCAGTTCTTC. This encodes CASSLPGLAGSYNEQFF.

The rearrangement joins TRBV9 to TRBJ2-1; TRBD2 agrees at 7 bases. Germline V gene sequence: CDR1 SGDLS, CDR2 YYNGEE. There are 14 residues in the CDR3. V lost 3 bases and J lost 8; bases outside the gene matches: 8. The DNA of the CDR3 is TGTGCCAGCAGCGCCTTCCCCCTAGCGGATGAGCAGTTCTTC. This encodes CASSAFPLADEQFF.

The chain couples TRBV27 to TRBJ2-1, with D maybe TRBD1 (5 bases). The CDR3 runs 16 residues. V was pared by 6 bases and J by 0 bases, with 15 bases between. Germline V CDR1 and CDR2: MNHEY, SMNVEV (reference sequence). Here the CDR3 DNA reads TGTGCCAGCAGCCCTCCGACAGATCTCTCCTACAATGAGCAGTTCTTC. Translating it yields CASSPPTDLSYNEQFF.

V usage is TRBV5-4 and J usage is TRBJ2-5; D might be TRBD1 or TRBD2, each matching 7 bases. V was pared by 0 bases and J by 2 bases, with 14 bases between. The CDR3 runs 16 residues. Germline CDR1 is SGHNT and CDR2 is YYREEE (reference sequence). CDR3 nucleotides: TGTGCCAGCAGCTTGGCCTGGGAGGGGGCGCAAGAGACCCAGTACTTC. Its protein product is CASSLAWEGAQETQYF.

The chain carries TRBV4-1 and TRBJ1-1; D is ambiguous. This CDR3 region has 14 residues. Deletions cut 1 base from V and 9 bases from J, with 15 bases between. The germline CDR1 and CDR2 sequences are MGHRA and YSYEKL. CDR3: CASSQVGPGTKAFF. CDR3 nucleotide sequence: TGCGCCAGCAGCCAAGTTGGGCCCGGCACAAAAGCTTTCTTT.

The chain has TRBV29-1 and TRBJ2-2; D remains ambiguous. Germline assignment: CDR1 SQVTM and CDR2 ANQGSEA. The CDR3 contains 15 residues. The V end was cut by 1 base, the J end by 4 bases, with 13 bases between. The CDR3 sequence is CSVEVRRSSTGELFF. The CDR3 DNA reads as TGCAGCGTTGAAGTCCGGCGGTCGAGCACCGGGGAGCTGTTTTTT.

This clone was seen just once. This rearrangement joins TRBV7-7 to TRBJ1-4; 11 bases fit TRBD1. V lost 5 bases and J lost 4; bases outside the gene matches: 9. Germline CDR1 and CDR2: SSHAT and FNYEAQ (reference sequence). The CDR3 covers 17 residues. CDR3 protein: CASSPGTGGLSNEKLFF. CDR3 sequence (DNA): TGTGCCAGCAGCCCCGGGACAGGGGGATTGAGTAATGAAAAACTGTTTTTT.

The chain combines TRBV4-1 with TRBJ2-7; TRBD1 matches at 10 bases. The V gene's germline CDR1 is MGHRA and CDR2 YSYEKL. The CDR3 contains 15 residues. V was pared by 4 bases and J by 0 bases, with 3 bases of the junction left unmatched. The chain's CDR3 is CASSPGTGASYEQYF. CDR3 nucleotide sequence: TGCGCCAGCAGCCCCGGGACAGGGGCCTCCTACGAGCAGTACTTC.

This clone was picked up one time. This chain connects TRBV27 to TRBJ2-7; 9 nucleotides agree with TRBD1. The germline CDR1 and CDR2 sequences are MNHEY and SMNVEV (reference sequence). V shed 3 bases and J 3 bases; nucleotides not matched to a gene: 6. The CDR3 covers 15 residues. The CDR3 region has the DNA TGTGCCAGCAGTTTTTCGGGACAGGGACTCTACGAGCAGTACTTC. Protein: CASSFSGQGLYEQYF.

The V call is TRBV19, the J call TRBJ2-1, with a possible D match to TRBD1 (5 bases). The CDR3 is 14 residues long. V gave up 7 bases and J gave up 1 base, with 11 bases separating them. The germline V gene encodes CDR1 LNHDA and CDR2 SQIVND (reference sequence). The DNA for the CDR3 is TGTGCCAGTACCGCGACAGAGTCCTACAATGAGCAGTTCTTC. Amino acid sequence: CASTATESYNEQFF.

The chain links TRBV18 to TRBJ1-2, with 8 positions matching TRBD1. Per germline, CDR1 KGHSH and CDR2 LQKENI. The CDR3 length is 13 residues. After removal of 0 bases from V and 7 bases from J, the junction contained 1 base not matched to a gene. The CDR3 region has the DNA TGTGCCAGCTCACCACCGGACAGGGCTGGCTACACCTTC. Amino acids: CASSPPDRAGYTF.

The chain uses TRBV19 and TRBJ2-7; D assignment may be TRBD1 or TRBD2 (5 bases each). Trimming left V 7 bases short and J 1 base short, with 17 bases between. Germline-derived CDR1 and CDR2 are LNHDA and SQIVND (reference sequence). The CDR3 has 15 amino acids. The CDR3 region is CASNTPGTGSYEQYF. The CDR3, as DNA: TGTGCCAGTAACACCCCCGGGACGGGATCCTACGAGCAGTACTTC. The full variable domain, rest sourced from reference TRBV19 and TRBJ2-7, is DGGITQSPKYLFRKEGQNVTLSCEQNLNHDAMYWYRQDPGQGLRLIYYSQIVNDFQKGDIAEGYSVSREKKESFPLTVTSAQKNPTAFYLCASNTPGTGSYEQYFGPGTRLTVT.